This TCR beta chain was sequenced in a study of control samples from healthy donors and cancer patients. CDR1 and CDR2 (germline): LNHDA, SQIVND (reference sequence). The CDR3 is made up of 15 amino acids. The J segment lost 4 bases and the V segment lost 4 bases, leaving 4 bases of the junction unmatched. Clones were read by immunoSEQ multiplex PCR, and TCRdb kept only the in-frame ones, dropping some. The sample yields 100,000 to 150,000 clones, around nine tenths seen once. This clonotype was sampled from a man aged 18 to 35 in good health. J is TRBJ2-1 and V is TRBV19; the match to TRBD2 covers 10 bases. The source material was blood. The CDR3 here is CASSRVAGGYNEQFF. DNA of the CDR3: TGTGCCAGTAGTAGAGTAGCGGGAGGTTACAATGAGCAGTTCTTC.